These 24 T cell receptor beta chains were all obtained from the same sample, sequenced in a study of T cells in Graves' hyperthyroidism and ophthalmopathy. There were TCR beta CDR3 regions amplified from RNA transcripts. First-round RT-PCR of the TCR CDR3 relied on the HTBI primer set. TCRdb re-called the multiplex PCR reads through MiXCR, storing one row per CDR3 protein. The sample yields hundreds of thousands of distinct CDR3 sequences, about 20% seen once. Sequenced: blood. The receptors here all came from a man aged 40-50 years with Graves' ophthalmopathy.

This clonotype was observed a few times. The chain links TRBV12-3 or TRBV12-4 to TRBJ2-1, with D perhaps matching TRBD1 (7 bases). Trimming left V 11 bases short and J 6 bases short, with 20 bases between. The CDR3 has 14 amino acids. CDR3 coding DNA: TGTGCCGGCCAAAGGACAGGAGGGGGCAATGAGCAGTTCTTC. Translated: CAGQRTGGGNEQFF.

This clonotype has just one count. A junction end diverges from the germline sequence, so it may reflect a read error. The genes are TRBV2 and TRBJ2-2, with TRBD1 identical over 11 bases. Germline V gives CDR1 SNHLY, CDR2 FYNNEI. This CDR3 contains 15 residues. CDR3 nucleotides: TGTGCCAGCAGCGGGGACAGGGGGGGCACCGGGGAGCTGGTTTTT. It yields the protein CASSGDRGGTGELVF. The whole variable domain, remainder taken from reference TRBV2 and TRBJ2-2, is EPEVTQTPSHQVTQMGQEVILRCVPISNHLYFYWYRQILGQKVEFLVSFYNNEISEKSEIFDDQFSVERPDGSNFTLKIRSTKLEDSAMYFCASSGDRGGTGELVFGEGSRLTVL.

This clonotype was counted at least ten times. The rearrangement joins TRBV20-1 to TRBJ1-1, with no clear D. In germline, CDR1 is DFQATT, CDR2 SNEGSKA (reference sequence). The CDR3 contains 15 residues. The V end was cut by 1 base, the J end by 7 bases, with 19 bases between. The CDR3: CSARGREATAFEAFF. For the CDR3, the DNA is TGCAGTGCTAGAGGAAGAGAGGCCACCGCCTTTGAAGCTTTCTTT.

The chain's CDR3 is CASSALDRGKTQYF. The CDR3 DNA is TGTGCCAGCAGTGCGCTGGACAGGGGGAAGACCCAGTACTTC. V gene TRBV6-1 combines with J gene TRBJ2-5; the match to TRBD1 covers 10 bases. This CDR3 comprises 14 residues. Germline assignment: CDR1 MNHNS and CDR2 SASEGT. V lost 4 bases to trimming and J lost 6 bases; unmatched junction nucleotides: 5.

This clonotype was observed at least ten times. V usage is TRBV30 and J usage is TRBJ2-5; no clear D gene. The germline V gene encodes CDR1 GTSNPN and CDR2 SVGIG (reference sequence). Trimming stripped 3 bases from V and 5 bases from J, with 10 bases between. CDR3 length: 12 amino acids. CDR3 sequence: CAWRVFGETQYF. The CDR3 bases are TGTGCCTGGAGGGTTTTTGGGGAGACCCAGTACTTC.

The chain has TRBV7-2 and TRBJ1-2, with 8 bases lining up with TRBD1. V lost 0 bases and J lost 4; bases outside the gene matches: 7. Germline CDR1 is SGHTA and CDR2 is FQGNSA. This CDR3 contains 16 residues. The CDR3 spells CASSLAPQQGVYGYTF. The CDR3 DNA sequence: TGTGCCAGCAGCTTAGCCCCCCAACAGGGGGTCTATGGCTACACCTTC.

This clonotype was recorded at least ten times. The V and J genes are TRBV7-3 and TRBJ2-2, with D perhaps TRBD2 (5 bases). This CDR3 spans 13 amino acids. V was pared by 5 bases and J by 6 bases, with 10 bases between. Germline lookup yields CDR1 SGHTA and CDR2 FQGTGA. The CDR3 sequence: CASSRGLSGELFF. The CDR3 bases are TGTGCCAGCAGCCGCGGACTTTCCGGGGAGCTGTTTTTT.

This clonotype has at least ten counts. The CDR3 loop reads CASSSPAGVTTDTQYF. CDR3 nucleotides: TGTGCCAGCAGTTCCCCAGCGGGAGTCACCACAGATACGCAGTATTTT. The J gene is TRBJ2-3, the V gene TRBV6-2 or TRBV6-3, with TRBD2 matching over 8 bases. This CDR3 region has 16 residues. Looked up from germline, CDR1 is MNHEY and CDR2 is SVGEGT. With V trimmed by 4 bases and J by 2 bases, 8 bases remained unmatched.

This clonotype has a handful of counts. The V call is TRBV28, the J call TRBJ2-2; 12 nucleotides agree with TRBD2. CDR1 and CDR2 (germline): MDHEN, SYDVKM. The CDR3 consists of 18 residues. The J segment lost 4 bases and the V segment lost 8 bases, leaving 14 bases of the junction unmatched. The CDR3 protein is CASRPGLAGGLVTGELFF. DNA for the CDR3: TGTGCCAGCCGCCCGGGCCTAGCGGGAGGGCTCGTCACCGGGGAGCTGTTTTTT. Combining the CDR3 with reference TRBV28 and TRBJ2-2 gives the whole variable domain DVKVTQSSRYLVKRTGEKVFLECVQDMDHENMFWYRQDPGLGLRLIYFSYDVKMKEKGDIPEGYSVSREKKERFSLILESASTNQTSMYLCASRPGLAGGLVTGELFFGEGSRLTVL.

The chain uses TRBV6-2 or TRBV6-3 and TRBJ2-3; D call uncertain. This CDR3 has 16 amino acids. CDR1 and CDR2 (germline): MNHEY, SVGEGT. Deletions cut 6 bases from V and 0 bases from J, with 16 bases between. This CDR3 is CASRYAAASSTDTQYF. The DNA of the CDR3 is TGTGCCAGCAGGTATGCGGCCGCATCTAGCACAGATACGCAGTATTTT.

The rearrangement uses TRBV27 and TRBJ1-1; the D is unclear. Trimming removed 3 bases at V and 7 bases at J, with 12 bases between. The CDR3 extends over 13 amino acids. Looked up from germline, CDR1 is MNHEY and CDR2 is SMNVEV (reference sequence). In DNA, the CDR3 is TGTGCCAGCAGTTTGTTTCAAGAACTTGAAGCTTTCTTT. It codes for CASSLFQELEAFF.

CDR3 protein: CASSPTGFKEKLFF. CDR3 in DNA: TGTGCCAGCTCACCAACCGGGTTTAAAGAAAAACTGTTTTTT. The chain is built from TRBV18 and TRBJ1-4; D gene unclear. Trimming left V 2 bases short and J 8 bases short, with 12 bases between. This CDR3 comprises 14 residues. The V gene's germline CDR1 is KGHSH and CDR2 LQKENI.

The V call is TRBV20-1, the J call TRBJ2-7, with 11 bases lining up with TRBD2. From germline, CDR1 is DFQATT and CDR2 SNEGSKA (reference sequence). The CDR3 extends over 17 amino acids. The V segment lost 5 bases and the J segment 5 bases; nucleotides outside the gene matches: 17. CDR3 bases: TGCAGTGCTCACGGGACTAGCGGTCCCATGGGGAATGACGAGCAGTACTTC. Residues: CSAHGTSGPMGNDEQYF.

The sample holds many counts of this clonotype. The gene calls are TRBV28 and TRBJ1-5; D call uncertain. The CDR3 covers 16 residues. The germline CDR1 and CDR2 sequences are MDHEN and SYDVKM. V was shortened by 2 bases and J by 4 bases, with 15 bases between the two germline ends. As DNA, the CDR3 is TGTGCCAGCAGTTTACCGTATAATGGGATAAATCAGCCCCAGCATTTT. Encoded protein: CASSLPYNGINQPQHF.

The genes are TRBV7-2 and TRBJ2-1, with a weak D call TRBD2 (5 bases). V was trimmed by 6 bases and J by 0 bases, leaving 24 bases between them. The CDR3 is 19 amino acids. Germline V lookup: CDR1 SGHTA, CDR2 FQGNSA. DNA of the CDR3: TGTGCCAGCAGGAGCATCGGGAACGTAATCCCGAGCTCCTACAATGAGCAGTTCTTC. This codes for CASRSIGNVIPSSYNEQFF.

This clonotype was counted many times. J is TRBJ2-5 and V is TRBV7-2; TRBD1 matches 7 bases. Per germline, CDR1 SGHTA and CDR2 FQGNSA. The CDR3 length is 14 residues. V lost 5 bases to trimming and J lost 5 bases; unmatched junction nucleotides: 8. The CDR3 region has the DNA TGTGCCAGCAGCGTCCGGACAGGCGGCGAGACCCAGTACTTC. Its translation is CASSVRTGGETQYF.

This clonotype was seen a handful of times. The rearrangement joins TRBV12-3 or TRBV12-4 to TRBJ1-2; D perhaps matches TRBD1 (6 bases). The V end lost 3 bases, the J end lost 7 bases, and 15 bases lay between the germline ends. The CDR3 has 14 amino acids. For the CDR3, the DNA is TGTGCCAGCAGTTTCAAACAGGGTGGGAGTGGCTACACCTTC. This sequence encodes CASSFKQGGSGYTF.

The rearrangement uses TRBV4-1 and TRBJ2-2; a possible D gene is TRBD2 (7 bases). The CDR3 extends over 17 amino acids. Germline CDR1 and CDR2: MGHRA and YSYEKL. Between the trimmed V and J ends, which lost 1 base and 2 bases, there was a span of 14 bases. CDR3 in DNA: TGCGCCAGCAGCCAAGTGAGGGGGGGGGCTAACACCGGGGAGCTGTTTTTT. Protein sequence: CASSQVRGGANTGELFF.

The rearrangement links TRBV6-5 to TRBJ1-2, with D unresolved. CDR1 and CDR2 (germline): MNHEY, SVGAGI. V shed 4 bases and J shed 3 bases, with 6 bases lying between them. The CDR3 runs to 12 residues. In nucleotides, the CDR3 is TGTGCCAGCAGTTGGCTTGACTATGGCTACACCTTC. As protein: CASSWLDYGYTF.

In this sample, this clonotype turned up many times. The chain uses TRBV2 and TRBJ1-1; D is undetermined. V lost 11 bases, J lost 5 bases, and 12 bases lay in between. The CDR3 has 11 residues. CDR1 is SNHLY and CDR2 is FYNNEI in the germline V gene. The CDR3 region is CAGNFGTEAFF. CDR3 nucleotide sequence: TGTGCCGGCAACTTTGGGACTGAAGCTTTCTTT.

The CDR3 nucleotides are TGTGCCACCAGCAGAGATTCAGGAGATACGCAGTATTTT. Encoded protein: CATSRDSGDTQYF. The chain couples TRBV15 to TRBJ2-3; D gene ambiguous. The CDR3 loop spans 13 amino acids. Between the trimmed V and J ends, which lost 0 bases and 5 bases, there was a span of 6 bases. The germline V gene has CDR1 LNHNV and CDR2 YYDKDF (reference sequence).

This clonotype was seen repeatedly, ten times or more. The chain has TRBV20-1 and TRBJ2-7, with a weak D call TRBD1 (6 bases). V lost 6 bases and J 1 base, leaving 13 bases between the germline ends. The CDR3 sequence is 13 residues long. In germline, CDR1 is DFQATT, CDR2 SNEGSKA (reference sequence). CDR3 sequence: CSAPTGKSYEQYF. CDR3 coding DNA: TGCAGTGCGCCTACAGGGAAGTCCTACGAGCAGTACTTC.

DNA for the CDR3: TGTGCCAGCAGCCAAGCCCCTACAGGGCACCCCTACAATGAGCAGTTCTTC. Residues: CASSQAPTGHPYNEQFF. This chain connects TRBV3-1 to TRBJ2-1, with D possibly TRBD1 on 6 matching bases. Germline lookup yields CDR1 LGHDT and CDR2 YNNKEL (reference sequence). V lost 1 base and J 2 bases, leaving 15 bases between the germline ends. CDR3 size: 17 residues.

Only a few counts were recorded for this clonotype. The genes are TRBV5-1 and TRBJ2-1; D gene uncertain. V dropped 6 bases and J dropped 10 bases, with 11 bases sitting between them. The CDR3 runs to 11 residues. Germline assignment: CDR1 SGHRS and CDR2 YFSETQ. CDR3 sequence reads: CASNEVGEQFF. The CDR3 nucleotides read TGCGCCAGCAACGAGGTTGGGGAGCAGTTCTTC.